The T cell receptor (beta chain) under discussion was sequenced for a study of T cell responses to AZD1222 COVID-19 vaccine. The germline V and J ends were trimmed by 0 bases and 6 bases, with 12 bases remaining between them. CDR3 size: 13 residues. The germline gives CDR1 GTSNPN, CDR2 SVGIG (reference sequence). Profiled with immunoSEQ multiplex PCR; TCRdb holds only in-frame clones, not every one. The sample includes some 80,000 clones, 90% of them seen just once. The TCR was taken from an adult who received the AZD1222 COVID-19 vaccine. Specimen: peripheral blood, collected 28 days after the second AZD1222 dose. This sequence joins TRBV30 and TRBJ2-7; tentatively, D is TRBD2 (6 bases). In nucleotides, the CDR3 is TGTGCCTGGAGTGTAGGTGGCGGGGCCGAGCAGTACTTC. Its protein is CAWSVGGGAEQYF.